This TCR beta chain was profiled in a study of shared clonotypes between healthy human individuals. Turning to the study itself: Two women and a few men aged 18 to 49 made up the donors.

On this clone: Its matching antigen is unknown.

Into CD45RA+ naive and CD45RA-negative memory subsets, the CD4+ cells were split. Germline CDR1 and CDR2: DFQATT and SNEGSKA (reference sequence). V was trimmed by 5 bases and J by 6 bases, leaving 8 bases between them. This CDR3 is 11 amino acids long. Points from the study as a whole: Rarefaction gave evidence that sorted-subset sequencing remained incomplete despite large depth.

Profiled with immunoSEQ multiplex PCR; TCRdb holds only in-frame clones, not every one. The table lists more than 2,000,000 clones, approximately 95% of them singletons. This receptor was identified in a man younger than 35 in good health. Some clones in this sample may be carry-over from other donors' samples. The genes are TRBV20-1 and TRBJ2-1; no firm D call. The sample consisted of naive CD4+ T cells from PBMCs. Subset of the sample: CD45RA+ positively selected. CDR3 residues: CSAAPSNEQFF. In DNA, the CDR3 is TGCAGTGCTGCGCCTAGCAATGAGCAGTTCTTC.